This T cell receptor beta chain was sequenced in a study of beta chain features in type 1 diabetes. All of the isolated RNA was reverse transcribed, so expressed TCRB transcripts were sequenced. Profiling relied on immunoSEQ multiplex PCR, and the TCRdb table lists in-frame clones only, not all of them. The sample yields about 410,000 clones, approximately 15% seen once. Study-wide findings and caveats: Type 1 diabetes patients had moderately but significantly shorter TCRB CDR3s in all four CD4+ subsets. Patients and controls would share equally any PCR tilt toward shorter templates.

The germline CDR1 and CDR2 sequences are LNHDA and SQIVND (reference sequence). Trimming stripped 5 bases from V and 0 bases from J, with 11 bases between. The CDR3 spans 14 residues. Regarding this clone: No antigen is known for it.

The sequenced sample was naive CD4+ T cells from blood. The sequence derives from a young man in good health. The chain has TRBV19 and TRBJ2-7, with a tentative D call TRBD2 (6 bases). The CDR3 loop is CASSPGGVSYEQYF. In nucleotides, the CDR3 is TGTGCCAGTAGTCCCGGAGGGGTCTCCTACGAGCAGTACTTC.